Listed below are T cell receptor beta chains from one sample, sequenced in a study of blood T cell repertoires in COVID-19. TCRdb's copy holds only in-frame clones and misses some; the assay was immunoSEQ multiplex PCR. Here the sample spans 250,000 to 350,000 clones, roughly 84% being singletons. The sequencing sample was made of peripheral blood. The receptors here all came from a human donor with COVID-19, enrolled during active disease. The donor label of this sample is uncertain. CDR3s include the opening cysteine and the closing phenylalanine or tryptophan. A D gene is named only where the DNA matches it firmly. Clone sizes are given selectively: once, few, many, or a class where the clone is expanded.

clone size: .
J gene: TRBJ1-1
V gene: TRBV5-1
D gene: .
CDR3 DNA: TGCGCCAGCAGACCTGACATCGGCCCAAGGGGAGCTTTCTTT
CDR3 protein: CASRPDIGPRGAFF

clone size: .
J gene: TRBJ2-3
V gene: TRBV4-3
D gene: .
CDR3 DNA: TGCGCCAGCAGCCAATCAATGGACCTAGCCACAGATACGCAGTATTTT
CDR3 protein: CASSQSMDLATDTQYF

clone size: .
J gene: TRBJ1-2
V gene: TRBV27
D gene: TRBD1
CDR3 DNA: TGTGCCAGTCGGGGGACAGGCAACTATGGCTACACCTTC
CDR3 protein: CASRGTGNYGYTF

clone size: .
J gene: TRBJ1-1
V gene: TRBV3-1/TRBV3-2
D gene: TRBD1
CDR3 DNA: TGTGCCAGCAGCCTGGAATCCAGGGGGACTGAAGCTTTCTTT
CDR3 protein: CASSLESRGTEAFF

clone size: .
J gene: TRBJ2-2
V gene: TRBV10-3
D gene: .
CDR3 DNA: TGTGCCATCAGTGAAAAAGCATCCGGGGAGCTGTTTTTT
CDR3 protein: CAISEKASGELFF

clone size: .
J gene: TRBJ1-5
V gene: TRBV15
D gene: TRBD1
CDR3 DNA: TGTGCCACCAGCAGAGATCGGGCAGGGGGCCAGCCCCAGCATTTT
CDR3 protein: CATSRDRAGGQPQHF

clone size: .
J gene: TRBJ1-4
V gene: TRBV15
D gene: TRBD1
CDR3 DNA: TGTGCCACCAGAGACAGGGGGGCTAATGAAAAACTGTTTTTT
CDR3 protein: CATRDRGANEKLFF

clone size: .
J gene: TRBJ2-7
V gene: TRBV30
D gene: TRBD1
CDR3 DNA: TGTGCCGGGACAGGGGTCTCGTACGAGCAGTACTTC
CDR3 protein: CAGTGVSYEQYF

clone size: .
J gene: TRBJ2-5
V gene: TRBV9
D gene: TRBD2
CDR3 DNA: TGTGCCAGCAGCGTAGGACTAGCGGGAGGTCAGACCCAGTACTTC
CDR3 protein: CASSVGLAGGQTQYF

clone size: .
J gene: TRBJ2-7
V gene: TRBV27
D gene: .
CDR3 DNA: TGTGCCACCAGTCCCCGGCGGGGTAACGAGCAGTACTTC
CDR3 protein: CATSPRRGNEQYF

clone size: .
J gene: TRBJ2-1
V gene: TRBV18
D gene: TRBD2
CDR3 DNA: TGTGCCAGCTCACGAGTACTAGCGGGAGAAGGGAATGAGCAGTTCTTC
CDR3 protein: CASSRVLAGEGNEQFF

clone size: .
J gene: TRBJ2-1
V gene: TRBV4-3
D gene: TRBD1
CDR3 DNA: TGCGCCAGCAGCCGGGACAGCTCCTACAATGAGCAGTTCTTC
CDR3 protein: CASSRDSSYNEQFF

clone size: .
J gene: TRBJ1-5
V gene: TRBV6-5
D gene: .
CDR3 DNA: TGTGCCAGCAGTTACTCAGAGGGTGATCAGCCCCAGCATTTT
CDR3 protein: CASSYSEGDQPQHF

clone size: .
J gene: TRBJ2-7
V gene: TRBV6-2/TRBV6-3
D gene: TRBD2
CDR3 DNA: TGTGCCAGCAGTTACTCTGAGGGAGGGGCCTACGAGCAGTACTTC
CDR3 protein: CASSYSEGGAYEQYF

clone size: .
J gene: TRBJ2-1
V gene: TRBV6-4
D gene: TRBD2
CDR3 DNA: TGTGCCAGCAGTAGCGGGAGCTCCTACAATGAGCAGTTCTTC
CDR3 protein: CASSSGSSYNEQFF

clone size: .
J gene: TRBJ2-3
V gene: TRBV29-1
D gene: TRBD2
CDR3 DNA: TGCAGCGTAGCGGGGCTCACAGATACGCAGTATTTT
CDR3 protein: CSVAGLTDTQYF

clone size: .
J gene: TRBJ2-7
V gene: TRBV2
D gene: TRBD1
CDR3 DNA: TGTGCCAGCACCCGGGACAGGTCTTCCGAGCAGTACTTC
CDR3 protein: CASTRDRSSEQYF

clone size: once
J gene: TRBJ1-1
V gene: TRBV10-2
D gene: TRBD1
CDR3 DNA: TGCGCCAGCAGATCAGGGGGCATCACTGAAGCTTTCTTT
CDR3 protein: CASRSGGITEAFF

clone size: .
J gene: TRBJ2-3
V gene: TRBV7-2
D gene: TRBD2
CDR3 DNA: TGTGCCAGCAGCCCAAGGACTAGCGCGATAGATACGCAGTATTTT
CDR3 protein: CASSPRTSAIDTQYF

clone size: .
J gene: TRBJ2-1
V gene: TRBV5-1
D gene: .
CDR3 DNA: TGCGCCAGCAGCTTGTACGGGGACTCCTACAATGAGCAGTTCTTC
CDR3 protein: CASSLYGDSYNEQFF

clone size: many
J gene: TRBJ2-1
V gene: TRBV7-3
D gene: .
CDR3 DNA: TGTGCCAGCAGCCCGAGCGGGCCCTACAATGAGCAGTTCTTC
CDR3 protein: CASSPSGPYNEQFF

clone size: .
J gene: TRBJ1-3
V gene: TRBV9
D gene: .
CDR3 DNA: TGTGCCAGCAGCGTCGACCTCGGACTCTATGACTCTGGAAACACCATATATTTT
CDR3 protein: CASSVDLGLYDSGNTIYF

clone size: .
J gene: TRBJ2-3
V gene: TRBV2
D gene: TRBD1
CDR3 DNA: TGTGCCAGCACCGAGGGGGCTAGCCCTGGCACAGATACGCAGTATTTT
CDR3 protein: CASTEGASPGTDTQYF

clone size: .
J gene: TRBJ1-1
V gene: TRBV28
D gene: .
CDR3 DNA: TGTGCCAGCACCTCACTAGGTGCGGGGAACACTGAAGCTTTCTTT
CDR3 protein: CASTSLGAGNTEAFF

clone size: .
J gene: TRBJ1-1
V gene: TRBV5-1
D gene: TRBD1
CDR3 DNA: TGCGCCAGCAGCTTCGGACAGGGTGACACTGAAGCTTTCTTT
CDR3 protein: CASSFGQGDTEAFF

clone size: few
J gene: TRBJ2-7
V gene: TRBV5-1
D gene: TRBD1
CDR3 DNA: TGCGCCAGCAGCTTGGAGAGGTGGACAGGGGACTACGAGCAGTACTTC
CDR3 protein: CASSLERWTGDYEQYF

clone size: .
J gene: TRBJ2-2
V gene: TRBV5-6
D gene: TRBD1
CDR3 DNA: TGTGCCAGCAGCTTAGCGGGACAGGGTGACGCCGGGGAGCTGTTTTTT
CDR3 protein: CASSLAGQGDAGELFF

clone size: .
J gene: TRBJ2-3
V gene: TRBV2
D gene: TRBD2
CDR3 DNA: TGTGCCAGCAGGCGACTAGCGGGAGGGGGCACAGATACGCAGTATTTT
CDR3 protein: CASRRLAGGGTDTQYF

clone size: .
J gene: TRBJ2-3
V gene: TRBV27
D gene: .
CDR3 DNA: TGTGCCAGCAGTCTGGCCTGGGCAACTAGCACAGATACGCAGTATTTT
CDR3 protein: CASSLAWATSTDTQYF

clone size: .
J gene: TRBJ2-2
V gene: TRBV11-3
D gene: TRBD2
CDR3 DNA: TGTGCCAGCACCCCTGGGGGGGGAGACCCCACCGGGGAGCTGTTTTTT
CDR3 protein: CASTPGGGDPTGELFF

clone size: .
J gene: TRBJ2-1
V gene: TRBV19
D gene: TRBD2
CDR3 DNA: TGTGCCAGTAGTATTGGCAGGGCGGGGGGCTCCTACAATGAGCAGTTCTTC
CDR3 protein: CASSIGRAGGSYNEQFF

clone size: .
J gene: TRBJ2-1
V gene: TRBV7-2
D gene: .
CDR3 DNA: TGTGCCAGCAGCCTCTCCGGCTACAATGAGCAGTTCTTC
CDR3 protein: CASSLSGYNEQFF

clone size: .
J gene: TRBJ1-6
V gene: TRBV7-9
D gene: TRBD1
CDR3 DNA: TGTGCCAGCACCACAGGGGGCACAGCTTCACCCCTCCACTTT
CDR3 protein: CASTTGGTASPLHF

clone size: .
J gene: TRBJ2-1
V gene: TRBV28
D gene: .
CDR3 DNA: TGTGCCAGCAGTTCACCCGGACAACCCGTCGGGGAGCAGTTCTTC
CDR3 protein: CASSSPGQPVGEQFF

clone size: .
J gene: TRBJ1-6
V gene: TRBV3-1/TRBV3-2
D gene: TRBD1
CDR3 DNA: TGTGCCAGCAGCCAAGCCTATAACAGGGGGCAATCACCCCTCCACTTT
CDR3 protein: CASSQAYNRGQSPLHF

clone size: .
J gene: TRBJ2-5
V gene: TRBV7-2
D gene: .
CDR3 DNA: TGTGCCAGCAGCTTACCCTCGACAGGTGGGGAGACCCAGTACTTC
CDR3 protein: CASSLPSTGGETQYF

clone size: .
J gene: TRBJ1-2
V gene: TRBV25-1
D gene: .
CDR3 DNA: TGTGCCAGCCAATCCTTCGGGGAGGTCTATGGCTACACCTTC
CDR3 protein: CASQSFGEVYGYTF

clone size: .
J gene: TRBJ2-7
V gene: TRBV6-1
D gene: .
CDR3 DNA: TGTGCCAGCAGTGAATTCCACTACGAGCAGTACTTC
CDR3 protein: CASSEFHYEQYF

clone size: .
J gene: TRBJ1-2
V gene: TRBV25-1
D gene: .
CDR3 DNA: TGTGCCAGCGCAAAGCAGGGGTCTAACTATGGCTACACCTTC
CDR3 protein: CASAKQGSNYGYTF

clone size: .
J gene: TRBJ1-1
V gene: TRBV29-1
D gene: TRBD1
CDR3 DNA: TGCAGCGTTGGACGGGACAGGGACACTGAAGCTTTCTTT
CDR3 protein: CSVGRDRDTEAFF

clone size: .
J gene: TRBJ1-2
V gene: TRBV7-2
D gene: TRBD1
CDR3 DNA: TGTGCCAGCAGCTTAGGTGCACAGGGGCAGTGCACCTTC
CDR3 protein: CASSLGAQGQCTF

clone size: .
J gene: TRBJ1-3
V gene: TRBV28
D gene: .
CDR3 DNA: TGTGCCAGCAGTTTCTCGAGCTCTGGAAACACCATATATTTT
CDR3 protein: CASSFSSSGNTIYF

clone size: .
J gene: TRBJ1-1
V gene: TRBV30
D gene: TRBD1
CDR3 DNA: TGTGCCTGGACTACCAGGGGGGATGGAACAGCTTTCTTT
CDR3 protein: CAWTTRGDGTAFF

clone size: .
J gene: TRBJ1-2
V gene: TRBV10-3
D gene: TRBD1
CDR3 DNA: TGTGCCATCTCCGGCGGGGACAGGGTGGGTAGTGGCTACACCTTC
CDR3 protein: CAISGGDRVGSGYTF

clone size: .
J gene: TRBJ2-1
V gene: TRBV30
D gene: TRBD1
CDR3 DNA: TGTGCCTGGATCAGGGGGACCCCCTACAATGAGCAGTTCTTC
CDR3 protein: CAWIRGTPYNEQFF

clone size: .
J gene: TRBJ2-7
V gene: TRBV11-3
D gene: TRBD1
CDR3 DNA: TGTGCCAGCAGCTTAGCACGGGACAGGGTGTTCTTC
CDR3 protein: CASSLARDRVFF

clone size: .
J gene: TRBJ2-1
V gene: TRBV10-2
D gene: TRBD2
CDR3 DNA: TGCGCCAGCAGGTTCGGGGCGGGAGACGGTAATGAGCAGTTCTTC
CDR3 protein: CASRFGAGDGNEQFF

clone size: .
J gene: TRBJ1-4
V gene: TRBV28
D gene: TRBD1
CDR3 DNA: TGTGCCAGCAGATTGGGACAGGTTAATGAAAAACTGTTTTTT
CDR3 protein: CASRLGQVNEKLFF

clone size: .
J gene: TRBJ1-2
V gene: TRBV5-4
D gene: TRBD1
CDR3 DNA: TGTGCCAGCAGCTTGGCCGGGGGACAGGGCGATGGCTACACCTTC
CDR3 protein: CASSLAGGQGDGYTF